This T cell receptor (beta chain) was sequenced for a study of blood T cell repertoires in COVID-19. Study in general: Samples representing acute and convalescent COVID-19 were sourced from the United States, Italy and Spain. PBMCs, B-cell-depleted T cells, or T cells provided the cDNA or gDNA that made up the material.

The CDR3 is 14 amino acids. Germline CDR1 reads LGHNA; CDR2 reads YNFKEQ. V was clipped by 4 bases and J by 8 bases; unmatched bases: 6. In the original analysis: For nucleated cells, counts were estimated from reference gene primer amplification. Measured with immunoSEQ multiplex PCR; TCRdb has only the in-frame clones, and not every one. The V and J calls and the clone size are those of that table, but D and trimming were determined from the DNA. Here the sample spans 45,000 to 50,000 clones, roughly 88% being singletons. The chain uses TRBV4-2 and TRBJ2-1; 9 bases fit TRBD2. This clonotype was sampled from a man over 45 with acute or convalescent COVID-19. Sequences were obtained from peripheral blood. The CDR3 loop reads CASSPVREGDEQFF. The CDR3 nucleotides are TGTGCCAGCAGCCCTGTGCGGGAGGGCGATGAGCAGTTCTTC.